One T cell receptor beta chain is described in this entry. The germline V gene encodes CDR1 LNHNV and CDR2 YYDKDF (reference sequence). This CDR3 has 16 residues. Trimming at V came to 2 bases and at J to 5 bases, leaving 9 bases not matched to a gene. Clones were sequenced by immunoSEQ multiplex PCR, and TCRdb holds only the in-frame ones, with some missing. This table has 85,000 to 110,000 clones, roughly nine tenths appearing once. The sample comes from a study of T cell changes during pregnancy in multiple sclerosis. The sequence was obtained from a female donor with multiple sclerosis, enrolled in a pregnancy study. This chain connects TRBV15 to TRBJ2-7, with 10 bases that match TRBD1. The specimen comprised peripheral blood, sampled after pregnancy. CDR3 in amino acids: CATSRHPTGGWDEQYF. The CDR3 DNA reads TGTGCCACCAGCAGACACCCGACAGGGGGCTGGGACGAGCAGTACTTC.